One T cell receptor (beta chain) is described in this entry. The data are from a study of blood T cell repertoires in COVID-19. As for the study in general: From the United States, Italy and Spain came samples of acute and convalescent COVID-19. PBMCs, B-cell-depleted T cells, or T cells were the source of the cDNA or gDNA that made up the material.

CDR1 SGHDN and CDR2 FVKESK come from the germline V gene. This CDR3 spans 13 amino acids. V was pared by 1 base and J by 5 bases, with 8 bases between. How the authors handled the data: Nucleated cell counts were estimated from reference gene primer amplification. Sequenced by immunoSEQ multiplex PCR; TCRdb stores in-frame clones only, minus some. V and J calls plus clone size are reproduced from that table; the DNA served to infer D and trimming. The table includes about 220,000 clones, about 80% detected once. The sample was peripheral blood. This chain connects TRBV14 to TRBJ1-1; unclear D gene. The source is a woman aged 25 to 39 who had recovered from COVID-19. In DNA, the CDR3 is TGTGCCAGCAGCCAAGGGCCGGGTACTGAAGCTTTCTTT. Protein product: CASSQGPGTEAFF.